This T cell receptor (beta chain) was sequenced during a study of blood T cell repertoires in COVID-19. Across the whole study: The United States, Italy and Spain provided the acute and convalescent COVID-19 samples. PBMCs, B-cell-depleted T cells, or T cells provided the cDNA or gDNA that made up the material.

Profiling relied on immunoSEQ multiplex PCR, and the TCRdb table lists in-frame clones only, not all of them. The data hold about 81,000 clones, with around 91% observed a single time. The TCR was taken from a woman between 50 and 59 years old in a cohort sampled during active COVID-19. Specimen: peripheral blood.

The DNA for the CDR3 is TGCGCCAGCAGCCAGAGGTCGGGGGGATTTAGCACAGATACGCAGTATTTT. It is translated as CASSQRSGGFSTDTQYF. The chain couples TRBV5-1 to TRBJ2-3; 7 bases match TRBD2. The V gene end was trimmed by 4 bases and the J gene end by 0 bases; junction bases not matched to a gene: 11. Germline V gene sequence: CDR1 SGHRS, CDR2 YFSETQ. The CDR3 loop spans 17 amino acids.